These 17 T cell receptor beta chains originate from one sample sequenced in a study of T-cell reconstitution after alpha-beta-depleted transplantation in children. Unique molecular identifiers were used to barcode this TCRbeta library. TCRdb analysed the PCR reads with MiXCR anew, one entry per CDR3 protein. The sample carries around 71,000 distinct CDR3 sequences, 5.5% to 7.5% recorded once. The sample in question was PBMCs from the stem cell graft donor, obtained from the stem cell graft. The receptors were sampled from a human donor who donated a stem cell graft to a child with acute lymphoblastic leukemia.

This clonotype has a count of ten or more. CDR3: CASSYFPRRPSNYGYTF. The CDR3 bases are TGTGCCAGCAGTTACTTCCCTCGGAGGCCTTCTAACTATGGCTACACCTTC. V is TRBV4-2 and J is TRBJ1-2; D uncertain. Trimming left V 6 bases short and J 0 bases short, with 20 bases between. This CDR3 comprises 17 residues. Germline loops: CDR1 LGHNA, CDR2 YNFKEQ.

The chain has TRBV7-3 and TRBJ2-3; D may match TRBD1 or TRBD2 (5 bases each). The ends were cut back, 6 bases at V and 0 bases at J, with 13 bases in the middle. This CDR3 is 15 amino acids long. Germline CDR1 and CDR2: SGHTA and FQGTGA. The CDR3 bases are TGTGCCAGCAGTCCGGACGGGGCTAGCACAGATACGCAGTATTTT. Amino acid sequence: CASSPDGASTDTQYF. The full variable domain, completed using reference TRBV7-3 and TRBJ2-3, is GAGVSQTPSNKVTEKGKYVELRCDPISGHTALYWYRQSLGQGPEFLIYFQGTGAADDSGLPNDRFFAVRPEGSVSTLKIQRTERGDSAVYLCASSPDGASTDTQYFGPGTRLTVL.

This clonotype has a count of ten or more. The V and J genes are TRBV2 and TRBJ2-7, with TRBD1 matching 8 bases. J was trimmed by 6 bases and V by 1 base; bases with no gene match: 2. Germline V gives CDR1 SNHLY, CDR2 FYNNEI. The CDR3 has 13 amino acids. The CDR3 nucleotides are TGTGCCAGCAGTGAAGGGACAGGGACCGAGCAGTACTTC. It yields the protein CASSEGTGTEQYF.

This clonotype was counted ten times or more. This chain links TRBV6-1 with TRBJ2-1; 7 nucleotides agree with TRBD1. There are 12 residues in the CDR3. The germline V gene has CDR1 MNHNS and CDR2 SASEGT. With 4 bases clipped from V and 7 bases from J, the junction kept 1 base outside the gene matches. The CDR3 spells CASSATGNEQFF. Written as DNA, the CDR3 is TGTGCCAGCAGTGCGACAGGGAATGAGCAGTTCTTC.

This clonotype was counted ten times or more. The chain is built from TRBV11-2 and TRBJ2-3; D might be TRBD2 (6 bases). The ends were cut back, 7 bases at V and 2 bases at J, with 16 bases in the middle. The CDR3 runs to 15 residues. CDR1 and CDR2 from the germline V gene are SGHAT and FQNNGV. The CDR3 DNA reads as TGTGCCAGCAACCCTCGGGGAGGAAACACAGATACGCAGTATTTT. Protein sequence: CASNPRGGNTDTQYF. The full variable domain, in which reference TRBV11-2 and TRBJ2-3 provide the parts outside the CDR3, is EAGVAQSPRYKIIEKRQSVAFWCNPISGHATLYWYQQILGQGPKLLIQFQNNGVVDDSQLPKDRFSAERLKGVDSTLKIQPAKLEDSAVYLCASNPRGGNTDTQYFGPGTRLTVL.

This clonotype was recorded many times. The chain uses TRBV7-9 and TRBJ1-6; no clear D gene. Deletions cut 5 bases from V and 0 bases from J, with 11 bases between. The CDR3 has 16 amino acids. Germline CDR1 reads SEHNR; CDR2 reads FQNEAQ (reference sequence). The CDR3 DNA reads TGTGCCAGCAGCCTAGTGCGGAGCTCCTATAATTCACCCCTCCACTTT. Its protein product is CASSLVRSSYNSPLHF.

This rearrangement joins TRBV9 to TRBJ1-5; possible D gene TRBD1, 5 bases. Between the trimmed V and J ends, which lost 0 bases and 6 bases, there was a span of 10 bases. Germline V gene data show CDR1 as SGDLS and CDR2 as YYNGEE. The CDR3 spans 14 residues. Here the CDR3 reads CASSVGGVGQPQHF. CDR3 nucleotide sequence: TGTGCCAGCAGCGTAGGGGGGGTGGGTCAGCCCCAGCATTTT.

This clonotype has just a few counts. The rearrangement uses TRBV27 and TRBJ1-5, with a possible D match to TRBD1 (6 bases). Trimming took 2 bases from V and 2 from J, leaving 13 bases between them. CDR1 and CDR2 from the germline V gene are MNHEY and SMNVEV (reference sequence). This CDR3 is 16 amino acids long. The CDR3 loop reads CASSLTRGAGNQPQHF. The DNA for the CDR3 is TGTGCCAGCAGTTTAACGAGGGGGGCGGGCAATCAGCCCCAGCATTTT.

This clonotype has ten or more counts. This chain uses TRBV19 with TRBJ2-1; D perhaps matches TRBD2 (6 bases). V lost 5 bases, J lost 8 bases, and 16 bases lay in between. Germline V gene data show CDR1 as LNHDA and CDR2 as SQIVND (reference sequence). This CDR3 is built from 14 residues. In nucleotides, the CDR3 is TGTGCCAGTAGTCGGACTACCATTGTAGATGAGCAGTTCTTC. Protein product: CASSRTTIVDEQFF.

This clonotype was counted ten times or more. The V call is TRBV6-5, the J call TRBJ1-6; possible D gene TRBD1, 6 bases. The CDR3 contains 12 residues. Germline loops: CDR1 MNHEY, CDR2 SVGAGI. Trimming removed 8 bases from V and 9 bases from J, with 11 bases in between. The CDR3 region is CASSRQASPLHF. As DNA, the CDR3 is TGTGCCAGCTCAAGACAGGCTTCACCCCTCCACTTT.

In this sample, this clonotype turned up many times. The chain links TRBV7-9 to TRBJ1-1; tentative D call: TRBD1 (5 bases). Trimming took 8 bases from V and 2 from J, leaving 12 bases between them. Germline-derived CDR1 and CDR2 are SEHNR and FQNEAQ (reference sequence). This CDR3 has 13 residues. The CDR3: CASPGQPNTEAFF. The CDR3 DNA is TGTGCCAGCCCAGGACAACCAAACACTGAAGCTTTCTTT. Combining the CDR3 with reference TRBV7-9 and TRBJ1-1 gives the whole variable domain DTGVSQNPRHKITKRGQNVTFRCDPISEHNRLYWYRQTLGQGPEFLTYFQNEAQLEKSRLLSDRFSAERPKGSFSTLEIQRTEQGDSAMYLCASPGQPNTEAFFGQGTRLTVV.

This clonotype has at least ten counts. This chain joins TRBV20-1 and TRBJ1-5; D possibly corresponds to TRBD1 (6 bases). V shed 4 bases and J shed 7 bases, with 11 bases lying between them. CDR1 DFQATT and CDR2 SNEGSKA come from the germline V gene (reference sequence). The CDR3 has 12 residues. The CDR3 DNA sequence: TGCAGTGCTATAGGGACACAGCAGCCCCAGCATTTT. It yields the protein CSAIGTQQPQHF.

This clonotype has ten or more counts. The chain's CDR3 is CAIRGGLAGNNEQFF. CDR3 in DNA: TGTGCCATCAGGGGGGGACTAGCGGGGAACAATGAGCAGTTCTTC. The gene calls are TRBV10-3 and TRBJ2-1; TRBD2 agrees at 13 bases. The CDR3 covers 15 residues. Germline V CDR1 and CDR2: ENHRY, SYGVKD. Trimming removed 6 bases from V and 5 bases from J; junction bases left unmatched: 4.

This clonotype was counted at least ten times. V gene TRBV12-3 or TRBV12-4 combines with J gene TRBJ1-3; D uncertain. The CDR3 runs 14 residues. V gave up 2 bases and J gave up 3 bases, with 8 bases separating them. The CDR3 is CASSLLDFGNTIYF. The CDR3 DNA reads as TGTGCCAGCAGTTTATTGGATTTTGGAAACACCATATATTTT.

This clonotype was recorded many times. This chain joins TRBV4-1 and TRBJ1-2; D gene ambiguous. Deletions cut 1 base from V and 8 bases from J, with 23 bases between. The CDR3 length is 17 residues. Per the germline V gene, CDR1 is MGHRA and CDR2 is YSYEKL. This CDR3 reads CASSQVGIWSGPRGYTF. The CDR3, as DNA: TGCGCCAGCAGCCAAGTGGGGATTTGGAGTGGCCCGCGCGGCTACACCTTC.

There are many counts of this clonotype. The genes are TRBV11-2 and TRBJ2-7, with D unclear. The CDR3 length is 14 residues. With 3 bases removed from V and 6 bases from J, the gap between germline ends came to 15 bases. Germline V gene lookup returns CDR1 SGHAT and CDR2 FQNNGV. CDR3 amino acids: CASSFTVINSEQYF. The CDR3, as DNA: TGTGCCAGCAGCTTTACAGTCATTAACTCCGAGCAGTACTTC.

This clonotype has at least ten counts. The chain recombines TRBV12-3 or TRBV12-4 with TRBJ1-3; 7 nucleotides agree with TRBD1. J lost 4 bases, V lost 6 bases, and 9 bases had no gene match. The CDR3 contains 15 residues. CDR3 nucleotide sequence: TGTGCCAGCAGGGTATCAGGGGGTTCGGGAAACACCATATATTTT. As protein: CASRVSGGSGNTIYF.